Listed below are T cell receptor beta chains from one sample, sequenced in a study of cytomegalovirus exposure and HLA in healthy donors. This table comes from immunoSEQ multiplex PCR, and its TCRdb copy is limited to in-frame clones, with some not included. The specimen's table records 70,000 or so clones. Specimen: PBMCs. These receptors originate from a man aged 35 to 55 in good health and CMV-seronegative. The CDR3 runs from the conserved cysteine through the conserved F or W. A D gene is named only where the DNA matches it firmly.

TRBV5-4,TRBJ1-2,TRBD1,CASSRPRQGSLNYGYTF,TGTGCCAGCAGCCGACCGAGACAGGGATCACTTAACTATGGCTACACCTTC
TRBV7-2,TRBJ2-3,TRBD1,CASSSQGATPLYRADTQYF,TGTGCCAGCAGCTCACAGGGGGCAACGCCCCTCTACCGGGCAGATACGCAGTATTTT
TRBV6-5,TRBJ2-5,-,CASSSGRWSETQYF,TGTGCCAGCAGTTCAGGTCGGTGGTCAGAGACCCAGTACTTC
TRBV6-1,TRBJ2-3,TRBD1,CASLTGEVDTQYF,TGTGCCAGCTTGACAGGGGAGGTAGATACGCAGTATTTT
TRBV18,TRBJ2-7,-,CASSPSKSGCEQYF,TGTGCCAGCTCACCATCTAAATCCGGGTGCGAGCAGTACTTC
TRBV25-1,TRBJ1-1,-,CASRQTGTKSSEAFF,TGTGCCAGCAGACAAACCGGGACAAAGTCTTCTGAAGCTTTCTTT
TRBV5-4,TRBJ2-2,TRBD1,CASSSGGTGGTGELFF,TGTGCCAGCAGCTCCGGCGGGACAGGGGGCACCGGGGAGCTGTTTTTT
TRBV5-1,TRBJ2-5,TRBD1,CASSPPGQGARGETQYF,TGCGCCAGCAGCCCCCCCGGACAGGGGGCGCGGGGAGAGACCCAGTACTTC
TRBV7-2,TRBJ1-3,-,CASSPDNTRNTIYF,TGTGCCAGCAGCCCGGACAACACGCGAAACACCATATATTTT
TRBV29-1,TRBJ2-5,TRBD1,CSVGIGTGGGETQYF,TGCAGCGTTGGAATCGGGACAGGGGGCGGGGAGACCCAGTACTTC
TRBV21-1,TRBJ1-2,-,CASSPRGGTEEGHPYSYTF,TGTGCCAGCAGCCCCCGGGGAGGAACGGAAGAAGGTCACCCCTATAGCTACACCTTC
TRBV11-1,TRBJ2-7,-,CASSTGGAYEQYF,TGTGCCAGCAGCACCGGGGGTGCGTACGAGCAGTACTTC
TRBV15,TRBJ2-4,TRBD1,CATSREGTGGNIQYF,TGTGCCACCAGCAGAGAAGGGACAGGTGGGAACATTCAGTACTTC
TRBV4-1,TRBJ1-1,-,CASNKQVGDKEAFF,TGCGCCAGCAACAAGCAGGTGGGGGACAAAGAAGCTTTCTTT
TRBV29-1,TRBJ2-3,-,CSVYGGQSGRPSTDTQYF,TGCAGCGTGTACGGGGGACAGTCTGGTAGGCCTAGCACAGATACGCAGTATTTT
TRBV2,TRBJ1-5,TRBD1,CASSLQGANQPQHF,TGTGCCAGCAGTCTACAGGGGGCAAATCAGCCCCAGCATTTT
TRBV4-2,TRBJ2-1,TRBD2,CASSQDSGGKQFF,TGTGCCAGCAGCCAAGATAGCGGGGGGAAGCAGTTCTTC
TRBV20-1,TRBJ2-2,-,CSVMNTGELFF,TGCAGTGTCATGAACACCGGGGAGCTGTTTTTT
TRBV6-4,TRBJ2-1,TRBD2,CASSDSTSGGTNEQFF,TGTGCCAGCAGTGACTCGACTAGCGGGGGGACCAATGAGCAGTTCTTC
TRBV28,TRBJ1-4,-,CASPIDSPENEKLFF,TGTGCCAGCCCAATTGACAGCCCGGAGAATGAAAAACTGTTTTTT
TRBV13,TRBJ1-2,TRBD1,CASSFRDSANYGYTF,TGTGCCAGCAGCTTCCGGGACAGCGCTAACTATGGCTACACCTTC
TRBV28,TRBJ2-7,-,CASSFRYEQYF,TGTGCCAGCAGTTTCCGCTACGAGCAGTACTTC
TRBV13,TRBJ2-7,TRBD2,CASSLRPQLAGEPYEQYF,TGTGCCAGCAGCTTACGTCCTCAACTAGCGGGGGAACCCTACGAGCAGTACTTC
TRBV30,TRBJ2-6,-,CACLQGPNSGANVLTF,TGTGCCTGCCTACAGGGACCCAACTCTGGGGCCAACGTCCTGACTTTC
TRBV7-2,TRBJ1-2,-,CASSFGGRNYGYTF,TGTGCCAGCAGCTTCGGGGGGCGAAACTATGGCTACACCTTC
TRBV6-1,TRBJ1-5,-,CASSREGGGQPQHF,TGTGCCAGCAGTCGGGAGGGCGGGGGTCAGCCCCAGCATTTT
TRBV18,TRBJ1-4,TRBD1,CASSGQGATNEKLFF,TGTGCCAGCTCCGGACAGGGGGCGACTAATGAAAAACTGTTTTTT
TRBV30,TRBJ2-6,-,CAWSTGGGGIGANVLTF,TGTGCCTGGAGTACCGGAGGGGGGGGGATTGGGGCCAACGTCCTGACTTTC
TRBV7-9,TRBJ2-5,TRBD1,CASSPRSTGLPETQYF,TGTGCCAGCAGCCCGCGATCGACAGGGTTGCCAGAGACCCAGTACTTC
TRBV7-7,TRBJ2-2,TRBD2,CASSRLAGPNTGELFF,TGTGCTAGCAGCCGACTAGCGGGGCCGAACACCGGGGAGCTGTTTTTT
TRBV30,TRBJ1-6,-,CAQETGTSSPLHF,TGTGCCCAAGAAACAGGAACGAGTTCACCCCTCCACTTT
TRBV10-3,TRBJ2-1,TRBD2,CAISESIGGEQFF,TGTGCCATCAGTGAGTCGATCGGGGGGGAGCAGTTCTTC
TRBV4-1,TRBJ2-5,-,CASSQTRLSPQETQYF,TGCGCCAGCAGCCAAACTAGACTAAGTCCCCAAGAGACCCAGTACTTC
TRBV6-4,TRBJ1-6,-,CASSAGGLSGSPLHF,TGTGCCAGCAGTGCCGGGGGGCTTTCTGGTTCACCCCTCCACTTT
TRBV29-1,TRBJ1-1,TRBD1,CSVDKAGGTEAFF,TGCAGCGTTGATAAGGCAGGGGGCACTGAAGCTTTCTTT